This is a list of T cell receptor beta chains from one sample in a study of T-cell memory formation after mild COVID-19. MiXCR, applied by TCRdb to the 5' RACE reads, yields one record per CDR3 protein. The sample yields 380,000 or so distinct CDR3 sequences, around 14% seen once. The sequencing sample was made of PBMCs or a T cell subset sorted from them (not recorded which). The receptor source for this set is a man between 18 and 29 years old who had mild COVID-19 (a few samples of this study predate the infection). Cell type and time point are not known. The CDR3 runs from the conserved cysteine through the conserved F or W. The order of the fields is J gene, D gene, clone size, V gene, CDR3 DNA, CDR3 protein. D genes are given only for firm matches. Clone size appears in some rows only: once, few, many, or a class for an expanded clone.

TRBJ1-5 - few TRBV4-3 TGCGCCAGCAGCCAAGATGTGGGCAATCAGCCCCAGCATTTT CASSQDVGNQPQHF
TRBJ2-3 - - TRBV9 TGTGCCAGCAACCGGGACAGCACAGATACGCAGTATTTT CASNRDSTDTQYF
TRBJ2-2 - few TRBV29-1 TGCAGCGTTGATAAGGGGTACGCTACCGGGGAGCTGTTTTTT CSVDKGYATGELFF
TRBJ2-7 - - TRBV11-2 TGTGCCAGCAGCTTATGGATCAGCGAGCAGTACTTC CASSLWISEQYF
TRBJ2-1 - - TRBV12-3/TRBV12-4 TGTGCCAGCAGTTTTAGGGCGGACAAGGGCAGTGAGCAGTTCTTC CASSFRADKGSEQFF
TRBJ2-3 TRBD2 - TRBV20-1 TGCAGTGCTAGCGATCGGGGGGGCCCCACAGATACGCAGTATTTT CSASDRGGPTDTQYF
TRBJ1-1 - - TRBV7-9 TGTGCCAGCAAGGTTAGAGGAGGAACTGAAGCTTTCTTT CASKVRGGTEAFF
TRBJ2-1 TRBD1 few TRBV7-3 TGTGCCAGCAGCTACCGACAGGGCGGAGAGCAGTTCTTC CASSYRQGGEQFF
TRBJ2-3 TRBD2 few TRBV20-1 TGCAGTGCTAGAGATACAGCGGGGGATACAGATACGCAGTATTTT CSARDTAGDTDTQYF
TRBJ2-1 TRBD1 - TRBV11-2 TGTGCCAGCAGCTCGGGACAGGGGGTTGAGCAGTTCTTC CASSSGQGVEQFF
TRBJ1-2 TRBD1 many TRBV27 TGTGCCAGCAGCCTAGGACAGGCTCATTTATATGGCTACACCTTC CASSLGQAHLYGYTF
TRBJ2-1 TRBD2 many TRBV4-3 TGCGCCAGCAGCCAAAGAGCGGGGGGGCGAGATGAGCAGTTCTTC CASSQRAGGRDEQFF
TRBJ1-5 - - TRBV12-3/TRBV12-4 TGTGCCAGCAGCCGGACCGGGACTGTCCTTCGGGCCCAGCATTTT CASSRTGTVLRAQHF
TRBJ2-1 - once TRBV9 TGTGCCAGCAGCCGACGGACTACCGAATACAATGAGCAGTTCTTC CASSRRTTEYNEQFF
TRBJ1-2 - - TRBV7-3 TGTGCCAGCAGCGCGGACAGTTCTCTAGGCTACACCTTC CASSADSSLGYTF
TRBJ1-2 - - TRBV4-1 TGCGCCAGCAGCCAAGGGCCAGGGAGCACTAACTATGGCTACACCTTC CASSQGPGSTNYGYTF
TRBJ2-2 TRBD2 many TRBV6-6 TGTGCCAGCAGCCGGACTAGCGGGGGGGCCGCGAACACCGGGGAGCTGTTTTTT CASSRTSGGAANTGELFF
TRBJ2-2 - - TRBV2 TGTGCCAGCAGTGAACACGGCGCGAACACCGGGGAGCTGTTTTTT CASSEHGANTGELFF
TRBJ2-1 - - TRBV12-5 TGTGCTAGTGGTTTTAGGGGGGGGTACAATGAGCAGTTCTTC CASGFRGGYNEQFF
TRBJ2-2 TRBD1 - TRBV7-3 TGTGCCAGCAGCTCCCGGGACAGCTACACCGGGGAGCTGTTTTTT CASSSRDSYTGELFF
TRBJ1-4 - many TRBV5-6 TGTGCCAGCAGCGCTTACAGGCTTTCAACTAATGAAAAACTGTTTTTT CASSAYRLSTNEKLFF
TRBJ2-7 - - TRBV30 TGTGCCTGGAGCGAGGACGAGCAGTACTTC CAWSEDEQYF
TRBJ2-5 - few TRBV4-3 TGCGCCAGCAGCCAAGGGGTCCTCGGGGAGACCCAGTACTTC CASSQGVLGETQYF
TRBJ2-7 TRBD2 - TRBV12-3/TRBV12-4 TGTGCCAGCAGTCGAGCGGGGGGATCCGAGCAGTACTTC CASSRAGGSEQYF
TRBJ2-2 - - TRBV25-1 TGTGCCAGCAGTAGATCAGGGGAGACCGGGGAGCTGTTTTTT CASSRSGETGELFF
TRBJ1-6 - few TRBV18 TGTGCCAGCTCGACCTCGGGGAGGGACATTATACCCCTCCACTTT CASSTSGRDIIPLHF
TRBJ2-2 TRBD1 many TRBV15 TGTGCCACCAGCAGAAACAGGGGGTCCGGGGAGCTGTTTTTT CATSRNRGSGELFF
TRBJ2-5 TRBD2 many TRBV6-2/TRBV6-3 TGTGCCAGCAGTTCGAACGGGGGGAAAGAGACCCAGTACTTC CASSSNGGKETQYF
TRBJ2-5 - - TRBV11-3 TGTGCCAGCAGTCGGACAGATCAAGAGACCCAGTACTTC CASSRTDQETQYF
TRBJ2-1 TRBD2 many TRBV7-8 TGTGCCAGCAGCTTAGGGACTAGCGGGGCGAATGAGCAGTTCTTC CASSLGTSGANEQFF
TRBJ2-5 - - TRBV6-5 TGTGCCAGCAGCTCCCCGTGGAAGACCCAGTACTTC CASSSPWKTQYF